The source of this TCR beta chain is a study of T cells in Graves' hyperthyroidism and ophthalmopathy. Study conclusions and caveats: It was a median approximately 6.9 months before onset that the model predicted ophthalmopathy.

Diagnoses were made from clinical symptoms, serum measures (thyroxine and TRAb), thyroid ultrasound and orbital computed tomography. Germline assignment: CDR1 DFQATT and CDR2 SNEGSKA (reference sequence). This CDR3 spans 13 amino acids. The V end lost 1 base, the J end lost 0 bases, and 6 bases lay between the germline ends. This clonotype was seen at least ten times. Its antigen remains unknown. Amplified regions were TCR beta CDR3 sequences from RNA transcripts. The HTBI primer set drove a first-round RT-PCR of the TCR CDR3. TCRdb re-called the multiplex PCR reads through MiXCR, storing one row per CDR3 protein. The table has 410,000 or so distinct CDR3 sequences, roughly 15% seen once; the top ten hold over 10%.

The sequenced sample consisted of blood. The rearrangement links TRBV20-1 to TRBJ1-1; D not resolved. This clonotype originated in a man aged 18 to 30 with Graves' ophthalmopathy. The DNA for the CDR3 is TGCAGTGCTAGAGGCTTTCTGAACACTGAAGCTTTCTTT. It specifies CSARGFLNTEAFF.